The clone carrying this T cell receptor beta chain was recorded only once. This record comes from a study of blood T cell repertoires in COVID-19. About the research overall: Researchers got acute and convalescent COVID-19 samples from the United States, Italy and Spain. T cells, B-cell-depleted T cells, or PBMCs provided the cDNA or gDNA that served as material.

Germline V CDR1 and CDR2: SGHAT, FQNNGV. Trimming took off 5 bases at V and 2 bases at J, with 12 bases between the two ends. This CDR3 has 14 residues. Authors' methods: Nucleated cell counts were estimated from reference gene primer amplification. The repertoire was sequenced with immunoSEQ multiplex PCR; TCRdb's copy has only in-frame clones and lacks some. V and J calls and clone size are given by that table; D and trimming were obtained from the DNA. The repertoire holds some 150,000 clones, with roughly 80% as singletons. The receptor was derived from a man aged 55 to 70 with acute or convalescent COVID-19. This chain links TRBV11-2 with TRBJ1-2; TRBD1 might be the D (5 bases). The sample comprised peripheral blood. The CDR3 is CASSPAGNNYGYTF. The DNA for the CDR3 is TGTGCCAGCAGCCCAGCAGGGAACAACTATGGCTACACCTTC.